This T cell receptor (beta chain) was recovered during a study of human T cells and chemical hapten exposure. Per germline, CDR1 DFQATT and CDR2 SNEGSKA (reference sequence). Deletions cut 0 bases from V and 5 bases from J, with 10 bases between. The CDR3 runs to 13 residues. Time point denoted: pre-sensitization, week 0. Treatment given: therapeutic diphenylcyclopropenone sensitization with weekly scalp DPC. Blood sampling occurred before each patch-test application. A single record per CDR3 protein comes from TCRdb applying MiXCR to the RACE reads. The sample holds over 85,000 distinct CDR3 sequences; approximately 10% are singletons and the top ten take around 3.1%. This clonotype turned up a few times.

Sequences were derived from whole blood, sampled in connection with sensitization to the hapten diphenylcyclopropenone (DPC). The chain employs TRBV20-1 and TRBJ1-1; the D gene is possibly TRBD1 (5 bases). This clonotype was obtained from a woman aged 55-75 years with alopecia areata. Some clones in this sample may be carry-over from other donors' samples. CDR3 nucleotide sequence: TGCAGTGCTAGAGAGGGGGGAAATACTGAAGCTTTCTTT. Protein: CSAREGGNTEAFF.